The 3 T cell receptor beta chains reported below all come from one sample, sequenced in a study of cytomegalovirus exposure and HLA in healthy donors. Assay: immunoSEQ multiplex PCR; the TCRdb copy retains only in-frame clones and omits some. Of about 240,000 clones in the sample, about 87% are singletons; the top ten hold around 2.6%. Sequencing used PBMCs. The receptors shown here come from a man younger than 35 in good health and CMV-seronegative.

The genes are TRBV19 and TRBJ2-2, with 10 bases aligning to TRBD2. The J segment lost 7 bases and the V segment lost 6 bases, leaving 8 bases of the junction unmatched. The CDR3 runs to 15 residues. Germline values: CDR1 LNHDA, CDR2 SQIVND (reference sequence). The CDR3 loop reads CASRRSGGADGELFF. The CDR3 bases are TGTGCCAGTAGGAGAAGCGGGGGGGCTGACGGGGAGCTGTTTTTT.

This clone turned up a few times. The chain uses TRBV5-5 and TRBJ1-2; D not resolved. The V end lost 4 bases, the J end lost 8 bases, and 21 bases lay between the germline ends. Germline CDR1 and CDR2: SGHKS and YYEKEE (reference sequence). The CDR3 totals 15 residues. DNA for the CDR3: TGTGCCAGCAGCCCGGAGGGTGCGGGAGTGAGCGGCTACACCTTC. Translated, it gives CASSPEGAGVSGYTF.

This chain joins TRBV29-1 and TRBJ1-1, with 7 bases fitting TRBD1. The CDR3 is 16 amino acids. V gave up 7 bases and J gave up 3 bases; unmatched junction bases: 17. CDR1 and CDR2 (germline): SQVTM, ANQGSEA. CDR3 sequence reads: CSAKTGTESWYTEAFF. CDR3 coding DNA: TGCAGCGCTAAGACCGGGACAGAGAGTTGGTACACTGAAGCTTTCTTT.